Each of the 12 T cell receptor beta chains below was sequenced from the same sample in a study of CD8 T cells in ankylosing spondylitis. Findings and limits, study-wide: Blood of patients with ankylosing spondylitis appeared to be characterized by a TCR beta motif of eight highly homologous variants.

TCRdb reprocessed the 5' RACE reads with MiXCR, giving one entry per CDR3 protein. The data contain about 390,000 distinct CDR3 sequences, about a fifth of them seen just once; the ten biggest clones take up about 16%. These receptors' antigens are unknown. Material: blood, either unsorted or a sorted T cell fraction (not recorded which). The receptors here all came from a male donor with ankylosing spondylitis.

This clonotype was found a few times. The chain joins TRBV15 to TRBJ2-5; TRBD2 aligns across 10 bases. V dropped 0 bases and J dropped 2; count of bases not matched to a gene: 9. Germline loops: CDR1 LNHNV, CDR2 YYDKDF (reference sequence). This CDR3 is 18 amino acids long. The CDR3 region is CATSRDLLKLAGQETQYF. CDR3 nucleotide sequence: TGTGCCACCAGCAGAGATCTTCTAAAACTAGCGGGGCAAGAGACCCAGTACTTC.

This clonotype was seen a few times. V is TRBV20-1 and J is TRBJ2-1; D ambiguous. CDR1 DFQATT and CDR2 SNEGSKA come from the germline V gene (reference sequence). This CDR3 is built from 14 residues. V was trimmed by 6 bases and J by 4 bases, leaving 16 bases between them. CDR3 protein: CSALPDPGYNEQFF. CDR3 DNA sequence: TGCAGTGCCCTCCCAGATCCGGGTTACAATGAGCAGTTCTTC.

This clonotype occurred many times. The V and J genes are TRBV7-9 and TRBJ2-3; 7 bases align to TRBD2. Germline V gene lookup returns CDR1 SEHNR and CDR2 FQNEAQ (reference sequence). After removal of 1 base from V and 4 bases from J, the junction contained 5 bases not matched to a gene. The CDR3 totals 15 residues. For the CDR3, the DNA is TGTGCCAGCAGCTTAGATGGCGGGAGCGCAGATACGCAGTATTTT. It specifies CASSLDGGSADTQYF.

This clonotype has more than one count but fewer than ten. The chain carries TRBV7-8 and TRBJ1-2; D is unresolved. Germline lookup yields CDR1 SGHVS and CDR2 FQNEAQ. Between the trimmed V and J ends, which lost 1 base and 0 bases, there was a span of 6 bases. The CDR3 loop spans 14 amino acids. CDR3 DNA: TGTGCCAGCAGCTTAGAGGGAGCTAACTATGGCTACACCTTC. Its protein product is CASSLEGANYGYTF.

Only a few counts were recorded for this clonotype. The chain recombines TRBV12-3 or TRBV12-4 with TRBJ2-4, with D perhaps matching TRBD1 (5 bases). V lost 6 bases to trimming and J lost 0 bases, with 27 bases between them. This CDR3 contains 20 residues. CDR3 bases: TGTGCCAGCAGCTCAACCGCGCAGGGATCGATACGAATAGCCAAAAACATTCAGTACTTC. This translates into CASSSTAQGSIRIAKNIQYF.

The chain employs TRBV9 and TRBJ2-7, with a weak D call TRBD2 (6 bases). The CDR3 is made up of 15 amino acids. From germline, CDR1 is SGDLS and CDR2 YYNGEE. Trimming shortened V by 1 base and J by 7 bases, and 18 bases separated the two germline ends. The CDR3 is CASSVTPLGAGEQYF. The CDR3 nucleotides read TGTGCCAGCAGCGTAACCCCCCTCGGGGCGGGGGAGCAGTACTTC. Based on the CDR3 plus reference TRBV9 and TRBJ2-7, the full variable domain is DSGVTQTPKHLITATGQRVTLRCSPRSGDLSVYWYQQSLDQGLQFLIQYYNGEERAKGNILERFSAQQFPDLHSELNLSSLELGDSALYFCASSVTPLGAGEQYFGPGTRLTVT.

The sample holds a few counts of this clonotype. The chain employs TRBV29-1 and TRBJ2-7; tentatively, D is TRBD1 or TRBD2 (5 bases each). The CDR3 is made up of 12 amino acids. Per the germline V gene, CDR1 is SQVTM and CDR2 is ANQGSEA. The ends were cut back, 6 bases at V and 6 bases at J, with 15 bases in the middle. This CDR3 reads CSVLPPGTEQYF. In DNA, the CDR3 is TGCAGCGTCCTTCCACCGGGGACCGAGCAGTACTTC.

The sample holds a few counts of this clonotype. The rearrangement uses TRBV18 and TRBJ2-2, with TRBD1 matching over 8 bases. CDR1 is KGHSH and CDR2 is LQKENI in the germline V gene. CDR3 length equals 15 residues. J was trimmed by 3 bases and V by 3 bases; bases with no gene match: 3. The CDR3 coding sequence is TGTGCCAGCTCACCGACAGGGGCCGACACCGGGGAGCTGTTTTTT. Translation: CASSPTGADTGELFF.

The gene calls are TRBV2 and TRBJ1-6, with TRBD1 matching 9 bases. Germline CDR1 SNHLY, CDR2 FYNNEI. The CDR3 sequence is 14 residues long. Unmatched junction bases numbered 4, after V lost 6 bases and J lost 7 bases. Here the CDR3 DNA reads TGTGCCAGCAGGGCCGGGACAGGGAATTCACCCCTCCACTTT. Its protein is CASRAGTGNSPLHF.

V and J are TRBV3-1 and TRBJ2-1; D possibly corresponds to TRBD2 (5 bases). The V gene lost 4 bases and the J gene lost 6 bases, with 13 bases spanning the gap. Looked up from germline, CDR1 is LGHDT and CDR2 is YNNKEL (reference sequence). The CDR3 has 14 residues. The CDR3 region is CASSPREGINEQFF. In DNA form, the CDR3 reads TGTGCCAGCAGCCCACGTGAGGGTATCAATGAGCAGTTCTTC.

This clonotype has just a few counts. The chain couples TRBV6-1 to TRBJ2-1, with 12 bases that match TRBD2. Germline V gene data show CDR1 as MNHNS and CDR2 as SASEGT. The CDR3 sequence is 16 residues long. J gave up 4 bases and V 6 bases, and 7 bases lay outside the gene matches. The CDR3 nucleotides are TGTGCCAGCAGAAGGCCGGGACTAGCGGGTTACAATGAGCAGTTCTTC. Its translation: CASRRPGLAGYNEQFF.

J is TRBJ2-1 and V is TRBV18, with D possibly called TRBD1 or TRBD2 (5 bases each). The germline V gene encodes CDR1 KGHSH and CDR2 LQKENI. The CDR3 length is 16 residues. Trimming pared 3 bases from V and 0 bases from J, leaving 12 bases between. The DNA for the CDR3 is TGTGCCAGCTCACCCCGGGACCAGAGCTCCTACAATGAGCAGTTCTTC. Translation: CASSPRDQSSYNEQFF.